The 26 T cell receptor beta chains reported below all come from one sample, sequenced in a study of blood T cell repertoires in COVID-19. Assay: immunoSEQ multiplex PCR; the TCRdb copy retains only in-frame clones and omits some. This table holds hundreds of thousands of clones, about 86% found once. The sequenced sample was PBMCs or T cells enriched from blood (not recorded which). These receptors originate from a woman between 25 and 40 years old who had been exposed to COVID-19.

The chain recombines TRBV15 with TRBJ1-3, with D perhaps TRBD1 (6 bases). The CDR3 length is 16 residues. V was trimmed by 6 bases and J by 6 bases, leaving 21 bases between them. The V gene's germline CDR1 is LNHNV and CDR2 YYDKDF (reference sequence). CDR3 residues: CATSPEGEGSENTIYF. CDR3 coding DNA: TGTGCCACCAGTCCAGAGGGGGAGGGTTCAGAAAACACCATATATTTT. Full variable domain (rest looked up from reference TRBV15 and TRBJ1-3): DAMVIQNPRYQVTQFGKPVTLSCSQTLNHNVMYWYQQKSSQAPKLLFHYYDKDFNNEADTPDNFQSRRPNTSFCFLDIRSPGLGDTAMYLCATSPEGEGSENTIYFGEGSWLTVV.

V usage is TRBV9 and J usage is TRBJ1-2; D gene unclear. Germline values: CDR1 SGDLS, CDR2 YYNGEE. The CDR3 length is 15 residues. The V and J ends lost 0 bases and 3 bases respectively, with 12 bases between them. The CDR3 is CASSVGAVLYYGYTF. The DNA of the CDR3 is TGTGCCAGCAGCGTAGGGGCCGTGCTGTACTATGGCTACACCTTC. The whole variable domain, filled in from reference TRBV9 and TRBJ1-2, reads DSGVTQTPKHLITATGQRVTLRCSPRSGDLSVYWYQQSLDQGLQFLIQYYNGEERAKGNILERFSAQQFPDLHSELNLSSLELGDSALYFCASSVGAVLYYGYTFGSGTRLTVV.

V and J are TRBV3-1 (or the pseudogene TRBV3-2) and TRBJ1-1; D is ambiguous. Trimming took 3 bases from V and 6 from J, leaving 20 bases between them. The germline gives CDR1 LGHDT, CDR2 YNNKEL (reference sequence). CDR3 length: 16 residues. CDR3 in DNA: TGTGCCAGCAGCCATGGTAAACCGGGTCCTACTCCTGAAGCTTTCTTT. Its translation: CASSHGKPGPTPEAFF.

V usage is TRBV5-1 and J usage is TRBJ2-3, with 12 positions matching TRBD2. V shed 4 bases, J shed 3 bases, and the junction held 9 bases outside the gene matches. This CDR3 spans 17 amino acids. Germline-derived CDR1 and CDR2 are SGHRS and YFSETQ. The CDR3 DNA sequence: TGCGCCAGCAGCCAACGGACTAGCGGGGTGGGGACAGATACGCAGTATTTT. Encoded protein: CASSQRTSGVGTDTQYF.

The sample holds a few counts of this clone. The chain recombines TRBV2 with TRBJ1-4; D is perhaps TRBD1 (6 bases). Germline lookup yields CDR1 SNHLY and CDR2 FYNNEI. The germline V and J ends were trimmed by 2 bases and 5 bases, with 15 bases remaining between them. This CDR3 is built from 16 residues. CDR3 amino acids: CASSEWDKRTNEKLFF. CDR3 sequence (DNA): TGTGCCAGCAGTGAATGGGACAAGCGAACGAATGAAAAACTGTTTTTT.

This chain connects TRBV20-1 to TRBJ2-4, with D possibly being TRBD2 (5 bases). Trimming removed 3 bases from V and 5 bases from J, with 11 bases in between. Germline V gene sequence: CDR1 DFQATT, CDR2 SNEGSKA (reference sequence). This CDR3 contains 13 residues. CDR3 sequence: CSASYGVQNIQYF. CDR3 nucleotide sequence: TGCAGTGCTAGTTACGGGGTCCAAAACATTCAGTACTTC.

The J gene is TRBJ1-2, the V gene TRBV11-3; 7 bases fit TRBD1. This CDR3 is 13 amino acids long. From germline, CDR1 is SGHNT and CDR2 YENEEA. With V trimmed by 5 bases and J by 6 bases, 6 bases remained unmatched. For the CDR3, the DNA is TGTGCCAGCAGCCTTCAGGGGGTCCATGGCTACACCTTC. The encoded protein is CASSLQGVHGYTF.

In the case of this clone: At one boundary the junction diverges from the germline segment, which might be a read error. The chain uses TRBV11-2 and TRBJ1-1, with D possibly TRBD1 on 6 matching bases. Germline CDR1 is SGHAT and CDR2 is FQNNGV. This CDR3 has 13 residues. The CDR3 nucleotides are TGTGCCAGCAGCTTAGATTGGGACACCGAAGCTTTCTTT. Translation gives CASSLDWDTEAFF.

This sequence joins TRBV20-1 and TRBJ1-5, with 7 bases that match TRBD1. This CDR3 has 13 residues. The trim removed 6 bases at V and 6 bases at J, leaving 8 bases unmatched. The germline V gene has CDR1 DFQATT and CDR2 SNEGSKA (reference sequence). The CDR3 loop is CSASQGDVQPQHF. As DNA, the CDR3 is TGCAGTGCAAGTCAGGGGGACGTTCAGCCCCAGCATTTT.

This clone was seen more than once but under ten times. This chain uses TRBV3-1 (or the pseudogene TRBV3-2) with TRBJ1-3; D is unclear. The V and J ends lost 2 bases and 4 bases respectively, with 6 bases between them. CDR1 is LGHDT and CDR2 is YNNKEL in the germline V gene (reference sequence). This CDR3 is built from 13 residues. CDR3 in DNA: TGTGCCAGCAGCCAAACACCGGGAAACACCATATATTTT. It specifies CASSQTPGNTIYF.

This clone was found once. V gene TRBV12-3 or TRBV12-4 combines with J gene TRBJ1-2; D is uncertain. V lost 6 bases, J lost 2 bases, and 7 bases lay in between. This CDR3 region has 12 residues. The CDR3 region is CASRQANYGYTF. CDR3 DNA: TGTGCCAGCAGGCAGGCAAACTATGGCTACACCTTC.

This chain joins TRBV3-1 (or the pseudogene TRBV3-2) and TRBJ1-5; TRBD1 matches at 7 bases. Trimming cost V 2 bases and J 5 bases; bases outside gene matches: 6. CDR1 is LGHDT, CDR2 YNNKEL, per germline (reference sequence). The CDR3 is 15 residues long. For the CDR3, the DNA is TGTGCCAGCAGCCAATCCCCCAGGGGGGATCAGCCCCAGCATTTT. It encodes CASSQSPRGDQPQHF.

The V and J genes are TRBV19 and TRBJ1-2; 9 nucleotides match TRBD1. Germline CDR1 LNHDA, CDR2 SQIVND (reference sequence). This CDR3 comprises 14 residues. V shed 3 bases, J shed 6 bases, and the junction held 5 bases outside the gene matches. Here the CDR3 reads CASSIPGTGHGYTF. The CDR3 coding sequence is TGTGCCAGTAGTATCCCCGGGACAGGGCATGGCTACACCTTC.

The chain links TRBV19 to TRBJ1-1, with D tentatively TRBD1 (6 bases). Trimming cost V 5 bases and J 4 bases, with 14 bases left between them. CDR1 is LNHDA, CDR2 SQIVND, per germline (reference sequence). The CDR3 length is 14 residues. The CDR3 DNA sequence: TGTGCCAGTAGTGTTGGAGGGGGGGGCACTGAAGCTTTCTTT. It translates to CASSVGGGGTEAFF. The entire variable domain, with the rest obtained from reference TRBV19 and TRBJ1-1, is as follows: DGGITQSPKYLFRKEGQNVTLSCEQNLNHDAMYWYRQDPGQGLRLIYYSQIVNDFQKGDIAEGYSVSREKKESFPLTVTSAQKNPTAFYLCASSVGGGGTEAFFGQGTRLTVV.

V is TRBV11-2 and J is TRBJ1-1; D unclear. The germline V and J ends were trimmed by 3 bases and 3 bases, with 14 bases remaining between them. The germline gives CDR1 SGHAT, CDR2 FQNNGV. The CDR3 is 15 amino acids. The CDR3 sequence: CASSFGWHLDTEAFF. CDR3 sequence (DNA): TGTGCCAGCAGCTTCGGGTGGCACCTGGACACTGAAGCTTTCTTT.

J is TRBJ1-3 and V is TRBV7-6; D is perhaps TRBD1 (5 bases). Trimming removed 7 bases at V and 3 bases at J, with 16 bases between. The germline CDR1 and CDR2 sequences are SGHVS and FNYEAQ. The length of the CDR3 is 15 residues. CDR3 in amino acids: CASTLGRVGGNTIYF. The CDR3 coding sequence is TGTGCCAGCACCCTGGGCAGGGTGGGTGGAAACACCATATATTTT.

This clone was picked up a small number of times. The chain combines TRBV3-1 (or the pseudogene TRBV3-2) with TRBJ2-7; 9 positions agree with TRBD2. The CDR3 runs 15 residues. Germline values: CDR1 LGHDT, CDR2 YNNKEL (reference sequence). The ends lost 3 bases at V and 4 bases at J; junction bases unmatched: 7. The CDR3 reads CASSHRRGGIYEQYF. In DNA form, the CDR3 reads TGTGCCAGCAGCCACCGGCGGGGGGGCATTTACGAGCAGTACTTC.

This chain joins TRBV13 and TRBJ2-3; tentatively, D is TRBD2 (6 bases). This CDR3 has 16 residues. V lost 2 bases to trimming and J lost 0 bases, with 12 bases between them. Germline CDR1 PRHDT, CDR2 FYEKMQ (reference sequence). CDR3 DNA sequence: TGTGCCAGCAGCTTAAAGGTTGGGGGGAGCACAGATACGCAGTATTTT. It yields the protein CASSLKVGGSTDTQYF.

This rearrangement joins TRBV7-2 to TRBJ2-2; D not certain. Germline-derived CDR1 and CDR2 are SGHTA and FQGNSA. V was cut by 7 bases and J by 6 bases, with 12 bases left in between. This CDR3 comprises 13 residues. As DNA, the CDR3 is TGTGCCAGCACCTTTTCCCTCGCCGGGGAGCTGTTTTTT. It translates to CASTFSLAGELFF.

This clone occurred once. V usage is TRBV9 and J usage is TRBJ2-1; weak D call: TRBD1 (7 bases). From germline, CDR1 is SGDLS and CDR2 YYNGEE. The ends were cut back, 0 bases at V and 1 base at J, with 20 bases in the middle. CDR3 size: 19 residues. The CDR3 reads CASSVGSGGQGRSYNEQFF. The CDR3 DNA reads TGTGCCAGCAGCGTAGGGTCAGGGGGGCAGGGTAGATCCTACAATGAGCAGTTCTTC.

This sequence joins TRBV7-9 and TRBJ2-7; 8 bases align to TRBD2. The CDR3 is 15 amino acids. CDR1 SEHNR and CDR2 FQNEAQ come from the germline V gene (reference sequence). V trimming: 5 bases; J trimming: 6 bases; junction bases outside the gene matches: 12. DNA for the CDR3: TGTGCCAGCAGCGGGGCCGGGACTAGGAAGCGCGAGCAGTACTTC. It is translated as CASSGAGTRKREQYF.

This clone has ten or more counts. The chain combines TRBV3-1 (or the pseudogene TRBV3-2) with TRBJ1-1, with 8 bases aligning to TRBD1. The CDR3 totals 16 residues. CDR1 is LGHDT and CDR2 is YNNKEL in the germline V gene (reference sequence). Trimming removed 3 bases from V and 0 bases from J; junction bases left unmatched: 6. CDR3: CASSQGQAPMNTEAFF. CDR3 in DNA: TGTGCCAGCAGCCAGGGACAGGCACCTATGAACACTGAAGCTTTCTTT.

The chain employs TRBV27 and TRBJ2-7; 8 nucleotides agree with TRBD1. The CDR3 runs 16 residues. The germline gives CDR1 MNHEY, CDR2 SMNVEV (reference sequence). V dropped 1 base and J dropped 5; count of bases not matched to a gene: 10. CDR3 amino acids: CASSLFWGQEMNEQYF. The CDR3 DNA reads as TGTGCCAGCAGTTTATTTTGGGGACAGGAAATGAACGAGCAGTACTTC.

This sequence joins TRBV3-1 (or the pseudogene TRBV3-2) and TRBJ2-5; TRBD2 aligns across 12 bases. The ends lost 4 bases at V and 6 bases at J; junction bases unmatched: 9. Germline-derived CDR1 and CDR2 are LGHDT and YNNKEL (reference sequence). The CDR3 spans 16 residues. The CDR3 spells CASSLGLAGVPKTQYF. CDR3 in DNA: TGTGCCAGCAGCCTGGGACTAGCGGGTGTCCCAAAGACCCAGTACTTC.

This chain uses TRBV20-1 with TRBJ2-1; the match to TRBD2 covers 7 bases. V lost 6 bases, J lost 13 bases, and 9 bases stayed unmatched. This CDR3 is built from 11 residues. Germline V CDR1 and CDR2: DFQATT, SNEGSKA (reference sequence). For the CDR3, the DNA is TGCAGTGCCCCGAGGAGGGACTATCAGTTCTTC. It codes for CSAPRRDYQFF.

This chain connects TRBV9 to TRBJ1-1, with 9 bases lining up with TRBD1. The CDR3 sequence is 14 residues long. The germline CDR1 and CDR2 sequences are SGDLS and YYNGEE. With 3 bases clipped from V and 6 bases from J, the junction kept 6 bases outside the gene matches. The CDR3 nucleotides read TGTGCCAGCAGCGCCTGGAGACAGGGGGCTGAAGCTTTCTTT. Translation: CASSAWRQGAEAFF.